The 5 T cell receptor beta chains below come from one sample, sequenced in a study of T-cell memory formation after mild COVID-19 (dated by TCRdb to the early 2020s). To prepare the library, 5' RACE was applied. Sequenced using an Illumina NovaSeq 6000. TCRdb reanalyzed the raw reads on its own, using fastp at Q25 for trimming and MiXCR for clone calling, and kept in-frame beta chains. Rows with a matching CDR3 protein are joined into one entry that keeps the most common DNA and genes. This sample holds around 130,000 distinct CDR3 sequences; around 15% were observed only once. About 27% of the sample goes to the ten largest clones. The sample was PBMCs or a T cell subset sorted from them (not recorded which). The receptors were gathered from an adult woman who had mild COVID-19 (a few samples of this study predate the infection). The sample titles of this study are shuffled in the database, so cell type and time point are left out; the donor was told from shared clones.

In DNA, the CDR3 is TGTGCCAACTCGATTGGGGCTGGGGATACGCAGTATTTT. Translated, it gives CANSIGAGDTQYF. J is TRBJ2-3 and V is TRBV6-6; maybe TRBD1 (5 bases). The CDR3 has 13 amino acids. The germline V and J ends were trimmed by 10 bases and 6 bases, with 17 bases remaining between them. Germline V lookup: CDR1 MNHNY, CDR2 SVGAGI (reference sequence).

In its sample, this clonotype was seen a few times. The V gene is TRBV4-1, the J gene TRBJ1-1; 8 bases are shared with TRBD1. Germline CDR1 reads MGHRA; CDR2 reads YSYEKL. With V trimmed by 1 base and J by 2 bases, 3 bases remained unmatched. CDR3 length: 15 amino acids. The CDR3 DNA follows: TGCGCCAGCAGCCAAGGACAGGGGATTAACACTGAAGCTTTCTTT. This gives the protein CASSQGQGINTEAFF.

In its sample, this clonotype was seen a few times. The chain couples TRBV3-1 to TRBJ2-5; D might be TRBD2 (6 bases). Per the germline V gene, CDR1 is LGHDT and CDR2 is YNNKEL (reference sequence). Trimming cost V 6 bases and J 1 base, with 9 bases left between them. The CDR3 is 13 amino acids. The CDR3 loop is CASRGDFQETQYF. In DNA, the CDR3 is TGTGCCAGCAGGGGGGACTTCCAAGAGACCCAGTACTTC.

This clonotype was seen a few times. This rearrangement joins TRBV19 to TRBJ1-5, with D unresolved. The CDR3 is made up of 14 amino acids. Trimming stripped 6 bases from V and 1 base from J, with 10 bases between. Germline V gene data show CDR1 as LNHDA and CDR2 as SQIVND (reference sequence). CDR3 loop: CASRYGLSNQPQHF. The CDR3 bases are TGTGCCAGTAGATACGGGTTGAGCAATCAGCCCCAGCATTTT.

J is TRBJ1-4 and V is TRBV4-2; D not certain. CDR3 length equals 15 residues. CDR1 and CDR2 (germline): LGHNA, YNFKEQ. The V and J ends lost 5 bases and 1 base respectively, with 11 bases between them. The CDR3 region is CASSSLTGTNEKLFF. The CDR3 DNA follows: TGTGCCAGCAGCTCTCTGACGGGAACTAATGAAAAACTGTTTTTT.